This T cell receptor (beta chain) was profiled in a study of beta chain features in type 1 diabetes. This clone was counted only a few times. The antigen remains undetermined. Reverse transcribing all isolated RNA meant expressed TCRB transcripts were sequenced. Sequencing was performed with immunoSEQ multiplex PCR; in TCRdb, only in-frame clones are kept and a portion is missing. The sample yields approximately 600,000 clones, around 11% seen once. The CDR3 has 17 residues. The junction had 7 bases not matched to a gene; V was cut back by 3 bases and J by 0 bases. Looked up from germline, CDR1 is SGDLS and CDR2 is YYNGEE. Blood was collected once per donor into heparin, averaging approximately 110 mL. General study findings and limits: Small HLA sub-analyses could not settle whether HLA shapes TCRB rearrangement. Shortening of TCRB CDR3s, moderate but significant, appeared in all four CD4+ subsets of Type 1 diabetes patients.

The TCR comes from a man aged 30-40 years with type 1 diabetes. The genes are TRBV9 and TRBJ1-4; 8 positions match TRBD1. Sequenced sample: naive CD4+ T cells from blood. CDR3 in DNA: TGTGCCAGCAGCGCTCAGGACAGGGATGCAACTAATGAAAAACTGTTTTTT. As protein: CASSAQDRDATNEKLFF.